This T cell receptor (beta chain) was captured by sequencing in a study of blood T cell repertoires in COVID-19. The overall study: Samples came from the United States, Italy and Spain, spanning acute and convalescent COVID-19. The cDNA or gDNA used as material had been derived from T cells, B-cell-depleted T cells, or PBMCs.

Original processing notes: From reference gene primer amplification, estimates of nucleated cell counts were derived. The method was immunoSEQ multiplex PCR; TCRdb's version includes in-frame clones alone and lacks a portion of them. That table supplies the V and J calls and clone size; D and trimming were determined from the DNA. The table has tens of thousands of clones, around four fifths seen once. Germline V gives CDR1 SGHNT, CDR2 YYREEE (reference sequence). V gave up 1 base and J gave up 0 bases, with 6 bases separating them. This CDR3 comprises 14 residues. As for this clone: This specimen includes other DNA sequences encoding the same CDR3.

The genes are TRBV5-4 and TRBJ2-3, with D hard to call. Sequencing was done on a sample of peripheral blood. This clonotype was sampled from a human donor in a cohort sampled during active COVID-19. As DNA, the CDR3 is TGTGCCAGCAGCTTGTGGCAGAGCACAGATACGCAGTATTTT. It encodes CASSLWQSTDTQYF. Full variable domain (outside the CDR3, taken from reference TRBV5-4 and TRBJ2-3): ETGVTQSPTHLIKTRGQQVTLRCSSQSGHNTVSWYQQALGQGPQFIFQYYREEENGRGNFPPRFSGLQFPNYSSELNVNALELDDSALYLCASSLWQSTDTQYFGPGTRLTVL.